One sample yielded the 10 T cell receptor beta chains listed below, sequenced in a study of CD8+ T cells in alopecia areata. Treatment in this sample: oral pan-JAK inhibitor, 5-10 mg twice daily. RNA, once extracted, was reverse transcribed into cDNA for use as the sequencing template. Assay used: immunoSEQ multiplex PCR; TCRdb lists only in-frame clones, some missing. Among roughly 73,000 clones listed, approximately 28% were seen once. Sequencing used CD8+ T cells sorted from blood, obtained at week 4, from a patient treated with tofacitinib. The receptor source for this set is a human donor with alopecia areata.

This clone was seen only a few times. This rearrangement joins TRBV2 to TRBJ2-6; either TRBD1 or TRBD2 may fit D (5 bases each). Germline lookup yields CDR1 SNHLY and CDR2 FYNNEI. This CDR3 is 15 amino acids long. Deletions cut 7 bases from V and 3 bases from J, with 13 bases between. Here the CDR3 DNA reads TGTGCCAGCACCGGGACCCCTGATGGGGCCAACGTCCTGACTTTC. Residues: CASTGTPDGANVLTF.

This chain connects TRBV14 to TRBJ2-1; no firm D call. The V and J ends lost 0 bases and 9 bases respectively, with 9 bases between them. The CDR3 extends over 13 amino acids. CDR1 and CDR2 (germline): SGHDN, FVKESK. The CDR3 nucleotides are TGTGCCAGCAGCCAAGAATTGGGCACTGAGCAGTTCTTC. Residues: CASSQELGTEQFF.

This clone was recorded at least ten times. V gene TRBV9 combines with J gene TRBJ2-4; 12 bases fit TRBD2. After removal of 4 bases from V and 0 bases from J, the junction contained 2 bases not matched to a gene. In germline, CDR1 is SGDLS, CDR2 YYNGEE. This CDR3 has 16 amino acids. As DNA, the CDR3 is TGTGCCAGCAGCCCGGGACTAGCGGGAGCCAAAAACATTCAGTACTTC. Amino acids: CASSPGLAGAKNIQYF.

The chain uses TRBV7-8 and TRBJ2-3, with 8 positions matching TRBD2. V was clipped by 4 bases and J by 4 bases; unmatched bases: 4. The CDR3 contains 14 residues. Germline-derived CDR1 and CDR2 are SGHVS and FQNEAQ. The CDR3 region is CASSSGGLSDTQYF. CDR3 DNA: TGTGCCAGCAGCTCGGGGGGGCTATCAGATACGCAGTATTTT.

This clone was recorded a few times. The chain combines TRBV5-6 with TRBJ1-5; unclear D gene. The CDR3 has 13 amino acids. The germline V and J ends were trimmed by 5 bases and 7 bases, with 13 bases remaining between them. The germline CDR1 and CDR2 sequences are SGHDT and YYEEEE. The CDR3 is CASSWGTHQPQHF. The CDR3 DNA reads as TGTGCCAGCAGTTGGGGTACCCACCAGCCCCAGCATTTT.

There are a few counts of this clone. V usage is TRBV30 and J usage is TRBJ2-7; 7 nucleotides line up with TRBD2. Losses at the gene ends were 1 base for V and 6 bases for J; bases not matched to a gene: 6. CDR1 is GTSNPN and CDR2 is SVGIG in the germline V gene (reference sequence). The CDR3 loop spans 13 amino acids. CDR3 in DNA: TGTGCCTGGAGTGACATCGGGGGGAGCGAGCAGTACTTC. Its translation is CAWSDIGGSEQYF.

The CDR3 here is CASSSGGSTDIQYF. The CDR3 DNA is TGTGCCAGCAGCTCAGGGGGCAGTACGGACATTCAGTACTTC. The chain employs TRBV11-2 and TRBJ2-4, with TRBD1 matching 8 bases. Germline CDR1 is SGHAT and CDR2 is FQNNGV. This CDR3 is built from 14 residues. J was trimmed by 8 bases and V by 4 bases; bases with no gene match: 7.

The table lists this clone with a few counts. The chain joins TRBV29-1 to TRBJ2-5; 8 bases are a match to TRBD2. The germline V gene has CDR1 SQVTM and CDR2 ANQGSEA. This CDR3 region has 16 residues. J lost 3 bases, V lost 7 bases, and 16 bases had no gene match. The CDR3 reads CSARKRASGYKETQYF. CDR3 nucleotides: TGCAGCGCCCGAAAGAGGGCTAGCGGGTATAAAGAGACCCAGTACTTC.

The gene calls are TRBV20-1 and TRBJ2-4; tentatively, D is TRBD1 (5 bases). The germline V and J ends were trimmed by 5 bases and 11 bases, with 10 bases remaining between them. The germline V gene encodes CDR1 DFQATT and CDR2 SNEGSKA (reference sequence). CDR3 length: 10 residues. The CDR3 is CSARLTVQYF. The CDR3 region has the DNA TGCAGTGCTCGCCTGACAGTTCAGTACTTC.

V usage is TRBV7-3 and J usage is TRBJ2-5; possibly TRBD1 for D (6 bases). Germline CDR1 SGHTA, CDR2 FQGTGA. The CDR3 contains 15 residues. V was shortened by 5 bases and J by 5 bases, with 18 bases between the two germline ends. The CDR3 DNA is TGTGCCAGCAGCCTTCGCCCAGGGGTATGGGAGACCCAGTACTTC. This sequence encodes CASSLRPGVWETQYF.